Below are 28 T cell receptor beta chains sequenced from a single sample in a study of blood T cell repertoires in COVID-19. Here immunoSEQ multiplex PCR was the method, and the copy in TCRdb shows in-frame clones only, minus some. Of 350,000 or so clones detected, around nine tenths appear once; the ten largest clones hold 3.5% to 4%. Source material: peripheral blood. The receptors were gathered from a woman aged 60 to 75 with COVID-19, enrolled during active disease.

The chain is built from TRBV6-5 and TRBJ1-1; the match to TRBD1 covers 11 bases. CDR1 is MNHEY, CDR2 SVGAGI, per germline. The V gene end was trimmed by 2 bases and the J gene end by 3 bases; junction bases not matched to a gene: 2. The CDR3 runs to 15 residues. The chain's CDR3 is CASSYGDRGDTEAFF. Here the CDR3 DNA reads TGTGCCAGCAGTTACGGGGACAGGGGGGACACTGAAGCTTTCTTT.

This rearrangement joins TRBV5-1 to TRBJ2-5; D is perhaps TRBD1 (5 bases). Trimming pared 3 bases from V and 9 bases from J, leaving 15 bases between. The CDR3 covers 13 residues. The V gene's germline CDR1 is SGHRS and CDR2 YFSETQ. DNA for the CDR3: TGCGCCAGCAGCTCTCAAGGGGATCTGGCCCAGTACTTC. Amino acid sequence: CASSSQGDLAQYF.

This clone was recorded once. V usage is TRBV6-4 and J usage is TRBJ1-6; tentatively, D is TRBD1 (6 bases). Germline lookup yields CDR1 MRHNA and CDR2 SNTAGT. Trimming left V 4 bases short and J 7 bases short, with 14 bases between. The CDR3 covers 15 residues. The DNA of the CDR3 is TGTGCCAGCAGTGCAGGGGCGGCCCTAAATTCACCCCTCCACTTT. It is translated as CASSAGAALNSPLHF.

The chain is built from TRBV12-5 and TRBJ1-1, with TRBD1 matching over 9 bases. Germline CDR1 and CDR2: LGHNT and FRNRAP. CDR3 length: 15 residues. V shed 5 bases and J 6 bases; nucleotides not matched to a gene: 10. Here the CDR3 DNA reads TGTGCTAGTGGTCCCCCGACAGGGGGGTGGCCTGAAGCTTTCTTT. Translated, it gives CASGPPTGGWPEAFF.

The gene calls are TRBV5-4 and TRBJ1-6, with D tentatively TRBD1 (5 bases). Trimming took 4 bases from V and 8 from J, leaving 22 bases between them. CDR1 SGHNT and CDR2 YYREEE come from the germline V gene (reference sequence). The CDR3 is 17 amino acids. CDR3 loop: CASSHSDSTAFYSPLHF. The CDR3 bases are TGTGCCAGCAGCCATAGTGACAGCACCGCCTTTTATTCACCCCTCCACTTT.

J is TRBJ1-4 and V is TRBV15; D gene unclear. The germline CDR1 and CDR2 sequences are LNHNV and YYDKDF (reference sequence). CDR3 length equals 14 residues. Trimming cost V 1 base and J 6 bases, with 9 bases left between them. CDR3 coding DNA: TGTGCCACCAGCAGAGGAGGGTATGATGAAAAACTGTTTTTT. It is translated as CATSRGGYDEKLFF.

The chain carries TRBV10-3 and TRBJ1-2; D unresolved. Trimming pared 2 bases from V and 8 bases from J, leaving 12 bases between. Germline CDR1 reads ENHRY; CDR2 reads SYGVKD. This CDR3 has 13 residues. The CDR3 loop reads CAISEEARGGYTF. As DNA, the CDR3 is TGTGCCATCAGTGAGGAGGCGCGCGGGGGCTACACCTTC.

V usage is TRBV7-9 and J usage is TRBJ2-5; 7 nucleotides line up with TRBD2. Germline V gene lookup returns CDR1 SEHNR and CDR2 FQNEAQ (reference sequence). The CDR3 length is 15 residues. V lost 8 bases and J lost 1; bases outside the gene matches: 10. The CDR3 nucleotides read TGTGCCAGCCAGAAGAGGGAGGGTTCCCAAGAGACCCAGTACTTC. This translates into CASQKREGSQETQYF.

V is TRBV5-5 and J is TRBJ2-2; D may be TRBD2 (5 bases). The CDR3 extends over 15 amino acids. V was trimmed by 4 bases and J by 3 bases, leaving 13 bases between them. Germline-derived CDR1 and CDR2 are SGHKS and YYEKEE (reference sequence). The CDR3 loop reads CASSPGFQDTGELFF. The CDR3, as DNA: TGTGCCAGCAGCCCGGGGTTCCAGGACACCGGGGAGCTGTTTTTT.

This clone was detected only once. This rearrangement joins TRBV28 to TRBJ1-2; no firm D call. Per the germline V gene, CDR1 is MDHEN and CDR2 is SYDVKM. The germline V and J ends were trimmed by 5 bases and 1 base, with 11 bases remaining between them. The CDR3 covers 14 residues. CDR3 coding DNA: TGTGCCAGCAGTCCCCCCAGGAATAACTATGGCTACACCTTC. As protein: CASSPPRNNYGYTF.

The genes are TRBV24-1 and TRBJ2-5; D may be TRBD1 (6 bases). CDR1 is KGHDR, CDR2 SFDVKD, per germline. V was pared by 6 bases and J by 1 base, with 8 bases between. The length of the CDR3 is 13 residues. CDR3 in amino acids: CATSLGAQETQYF. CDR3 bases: TGTGCCACCAGTCTGGGGGCCCAAGAGACCCAGTACTTC.

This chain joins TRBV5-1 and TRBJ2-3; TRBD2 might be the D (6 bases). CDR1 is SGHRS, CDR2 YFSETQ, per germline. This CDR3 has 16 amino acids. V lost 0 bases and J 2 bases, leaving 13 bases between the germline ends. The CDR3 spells CASSLAGGAYTDTQYF. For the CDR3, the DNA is TGCGCCAGCAGCTTGGCCGGGGGAGCCTACACAGATACGCAGTATTTT.

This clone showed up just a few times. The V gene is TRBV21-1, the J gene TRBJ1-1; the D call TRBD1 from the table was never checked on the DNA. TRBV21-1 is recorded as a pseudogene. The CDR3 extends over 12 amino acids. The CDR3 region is CPRASRGWLAFF. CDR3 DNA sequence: TGTCCCCGCGCGAGTAGGGGTTGGTTGGCTTTCTTT.

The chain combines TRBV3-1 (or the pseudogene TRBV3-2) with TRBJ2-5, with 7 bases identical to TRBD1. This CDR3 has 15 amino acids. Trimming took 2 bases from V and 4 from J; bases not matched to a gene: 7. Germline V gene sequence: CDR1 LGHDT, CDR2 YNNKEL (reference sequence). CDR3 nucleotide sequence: TGTGCCAGCAGCCAAAGAACAGGGGCGCGAGAGACCCAGTACTTC. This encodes CASSQRTGARETQYF.

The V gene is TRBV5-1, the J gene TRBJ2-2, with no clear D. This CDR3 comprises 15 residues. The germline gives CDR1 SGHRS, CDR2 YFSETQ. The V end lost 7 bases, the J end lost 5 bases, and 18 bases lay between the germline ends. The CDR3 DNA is TGCGCCAGCTCCCCTTTTGGGCTACCGACCGGGGAGCTGTTTTTT. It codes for CASSPFGLPTGELFF.

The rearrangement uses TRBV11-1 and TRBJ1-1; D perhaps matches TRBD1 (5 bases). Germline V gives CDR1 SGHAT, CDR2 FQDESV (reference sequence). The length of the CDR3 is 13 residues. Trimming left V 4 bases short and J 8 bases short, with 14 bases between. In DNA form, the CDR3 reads TGTGCCAGCAGCTCTATAGGGGCGGCCGAAGCTTTCTTT. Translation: CASSSIGAAEAFF.

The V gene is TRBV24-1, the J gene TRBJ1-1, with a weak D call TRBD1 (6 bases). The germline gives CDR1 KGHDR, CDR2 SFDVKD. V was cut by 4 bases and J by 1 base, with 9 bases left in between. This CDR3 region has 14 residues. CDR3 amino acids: CATSEGHSNTEAFF. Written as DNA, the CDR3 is TGTGCCACCAGTGAGGGACACTCGAACACTGAAGCTTTCTTT.

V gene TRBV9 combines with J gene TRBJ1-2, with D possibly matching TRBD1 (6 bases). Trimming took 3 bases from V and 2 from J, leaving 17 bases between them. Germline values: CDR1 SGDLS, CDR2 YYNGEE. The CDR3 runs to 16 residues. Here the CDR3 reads CASSAVKPDSNYGYTF. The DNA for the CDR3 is TGTGCCAGCAGCGCCGTAAAACCGGACAGCAACTATGGCTACACCTTC.

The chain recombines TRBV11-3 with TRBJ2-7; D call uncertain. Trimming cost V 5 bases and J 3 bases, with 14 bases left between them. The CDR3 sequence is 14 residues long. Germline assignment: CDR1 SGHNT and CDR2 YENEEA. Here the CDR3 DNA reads TGTGCCAGCAGCGTAGTTCCCGAGGACTACGAGCAGTACTTC. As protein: CASSVVPEDYEQYF.

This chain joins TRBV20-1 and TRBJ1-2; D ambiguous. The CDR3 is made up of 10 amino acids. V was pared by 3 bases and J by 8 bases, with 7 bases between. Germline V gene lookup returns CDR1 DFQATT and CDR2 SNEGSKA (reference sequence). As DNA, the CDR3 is TGCAGTGCTAGGGGGAGCGGCTACACCTTC. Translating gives CSARGSGYTF.

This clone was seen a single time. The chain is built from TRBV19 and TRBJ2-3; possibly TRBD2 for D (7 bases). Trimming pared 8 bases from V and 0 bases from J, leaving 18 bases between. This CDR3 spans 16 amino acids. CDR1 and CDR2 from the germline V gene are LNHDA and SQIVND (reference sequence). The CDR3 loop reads CASSLGGGRSTDTQYF. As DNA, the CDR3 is TGTGCCAGTTCCCTAGGGGGGGGCAGGAGCACAGATACGCAGTATTTT.

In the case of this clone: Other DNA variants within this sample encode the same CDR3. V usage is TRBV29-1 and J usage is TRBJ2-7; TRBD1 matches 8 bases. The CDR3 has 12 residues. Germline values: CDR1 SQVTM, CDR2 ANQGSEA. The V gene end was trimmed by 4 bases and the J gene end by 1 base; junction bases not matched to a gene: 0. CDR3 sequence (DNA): TGCAGCGTTGGACAGGGGTCCTACGAGCAGTACTTC. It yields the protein CSVGQGSYEQYF.

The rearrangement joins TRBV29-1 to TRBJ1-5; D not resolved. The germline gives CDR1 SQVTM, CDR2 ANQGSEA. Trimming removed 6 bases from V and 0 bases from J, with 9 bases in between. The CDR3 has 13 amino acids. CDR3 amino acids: CSVGGISNQPQHF. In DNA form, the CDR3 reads TGCAGCGTGGGAGGTATTAGCAATCAGCCCCAGCATTTT. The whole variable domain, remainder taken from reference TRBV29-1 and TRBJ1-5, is SAVISQKPSRDICQRGTSLTIQCQVDSQVTMMFWYRQQPGQSLTLIATANQGSEATYESGFVIDKFPISRPNLTFSTLTVSNMSPEDSSIYLCSVGGISNQPQHFGDGTRLSIL.

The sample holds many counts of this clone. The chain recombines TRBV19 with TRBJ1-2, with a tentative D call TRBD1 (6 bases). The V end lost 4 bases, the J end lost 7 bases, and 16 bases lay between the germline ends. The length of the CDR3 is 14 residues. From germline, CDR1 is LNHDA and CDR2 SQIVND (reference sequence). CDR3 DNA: TGTGCCAGTAGTAAGGGGGACAAAGCCCTTGGCTACACCTTC. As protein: CASSKGDKALGYTF. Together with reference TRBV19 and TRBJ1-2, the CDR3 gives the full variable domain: DGGITQSPKYLFRKEGQNVTLSCEQNLNHDAMYWYRQDPGQGLRLIYYSQIVNDFQKGDIAEGYSVSREKKESFPLTVTSAQKNPTAFYLCASSKGDKALGYTFGSGTRLTVV.

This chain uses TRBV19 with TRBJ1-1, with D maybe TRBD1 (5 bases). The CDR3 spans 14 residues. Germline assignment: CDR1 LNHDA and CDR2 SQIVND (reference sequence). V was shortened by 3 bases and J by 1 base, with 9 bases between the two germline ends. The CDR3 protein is CASSIWTRNTEAFF. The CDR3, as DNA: TGTGCCAGTAGTATTTGGACAAGGAACACTGAAGCTTTCTTT.

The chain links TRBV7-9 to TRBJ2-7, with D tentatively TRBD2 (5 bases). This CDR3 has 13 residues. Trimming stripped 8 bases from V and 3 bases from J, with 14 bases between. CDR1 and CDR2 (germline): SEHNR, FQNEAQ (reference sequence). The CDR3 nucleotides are TGTGCCAGCTATAATACAGAGGGCTACGAGCAGTACTTC. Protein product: CASYNTEGYEQYF. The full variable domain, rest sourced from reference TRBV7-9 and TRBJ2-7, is DTGVSQNPRHKITKRGQNVTFRCDPISEHNRLYWYRQTLGQGPEFLTYFQNEAQLEKSRLLSDRFSAERPKGSFSTLEIQRTEQGDSAMYLCASYNTEGYEQYFGPGTRLTVT.

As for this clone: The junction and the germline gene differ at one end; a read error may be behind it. Written as DNA, the CDR3 is TGCACCAGCAGCCAAGCCCCGGGACTAGCGACCAAAGAGACCCAGTACTTC. Protein: CTSSQAPGLATKETQYF. The chain combines TRBV4-1 with TRBJ2-5; TRBD2 aligns across 10 bases. Germline CDR1 is MGHRA and CDR2 is YSYEKL. The CDR3 runs 17 residues.

CDR3 loop: CASSLPGSLETQYF. CDR3 DNA sequence: TGCGCCAGCAGTCTCCCGGGGAGTTTAGAGACCCAGTACTTC. The gene calls are TRBV5-1 and TRBJ2-5, with D possibly matching TRBD2 (5 bases). V was shortened by 5 bases and J by 4 bases, with 15 bases between the two germline ends. The CDR3 has 14 residues. Germline V gives CDR1 SGHRS, CDR2 YFSETQ. The full variable domain, in which reference TRBV5-1 and TRBJ2-5 provide the parts outside the CDR3, is KAGVTQTPRYLIKTRGQQVTLSCSPISGHRSVSWYQQTPGQGLQFLFEYFSETQRNKGNFPGRFSGRQFSNSRSEMNVSTLELGDSALYLCASSLPGSLETQYFGPGTRLLVL.